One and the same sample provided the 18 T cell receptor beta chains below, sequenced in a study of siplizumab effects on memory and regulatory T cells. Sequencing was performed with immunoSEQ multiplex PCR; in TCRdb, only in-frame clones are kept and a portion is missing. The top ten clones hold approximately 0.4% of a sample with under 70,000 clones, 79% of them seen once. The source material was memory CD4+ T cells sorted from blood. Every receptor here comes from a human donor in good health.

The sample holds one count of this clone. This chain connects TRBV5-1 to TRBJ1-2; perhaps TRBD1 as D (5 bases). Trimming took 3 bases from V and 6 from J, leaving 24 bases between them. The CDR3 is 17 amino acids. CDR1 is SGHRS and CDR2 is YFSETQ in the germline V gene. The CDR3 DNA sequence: TGCGCCAGCAGCTCTGCCCCCGGACCACAGGCGCTAGATGGCTACACCTTC. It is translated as CASSSAPGPQALDGYTF.

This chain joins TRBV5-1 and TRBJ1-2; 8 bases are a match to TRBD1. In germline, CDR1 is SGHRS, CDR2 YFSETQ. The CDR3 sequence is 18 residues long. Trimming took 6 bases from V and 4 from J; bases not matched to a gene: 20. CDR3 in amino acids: CASTPTGAPGALSYGYTF. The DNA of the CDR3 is TGCGCCAGCACCCCGACAGGGGCGCCGGGGGCGCTGAGCTATGGCTACACCTTC.

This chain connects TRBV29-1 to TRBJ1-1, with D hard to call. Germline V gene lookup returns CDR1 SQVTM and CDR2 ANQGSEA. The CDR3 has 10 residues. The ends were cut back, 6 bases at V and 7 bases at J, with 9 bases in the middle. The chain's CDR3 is CSVSEGEAFF. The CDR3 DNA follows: TGCAGCGTCTCTGAGGGTGAAGCTTTCTTT.

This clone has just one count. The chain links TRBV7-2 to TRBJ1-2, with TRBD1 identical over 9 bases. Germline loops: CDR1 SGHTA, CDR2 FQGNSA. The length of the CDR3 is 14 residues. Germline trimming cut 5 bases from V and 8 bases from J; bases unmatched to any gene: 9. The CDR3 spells CASSPGGQGRGYTF. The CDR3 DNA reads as TGTGCCAGCAGCCCAGGGGGACAGGGCCGAGGCTACACCTTC.

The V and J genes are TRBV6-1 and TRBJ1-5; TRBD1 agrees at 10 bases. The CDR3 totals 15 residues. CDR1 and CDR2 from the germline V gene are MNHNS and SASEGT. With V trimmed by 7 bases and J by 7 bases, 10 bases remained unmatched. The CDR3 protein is CASKLGQGVSQPQHF. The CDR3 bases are TGTGCCAGCAAACTAGGACAGGGGGTATCACAGCCCCAGCATTTT.

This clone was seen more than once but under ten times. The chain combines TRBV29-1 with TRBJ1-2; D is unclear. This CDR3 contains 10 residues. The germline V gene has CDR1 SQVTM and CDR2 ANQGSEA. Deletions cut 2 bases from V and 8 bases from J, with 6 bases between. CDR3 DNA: TGCAGCGTTGAATCTGCCGGCTACACCTTC. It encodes CSVESAGYTF.

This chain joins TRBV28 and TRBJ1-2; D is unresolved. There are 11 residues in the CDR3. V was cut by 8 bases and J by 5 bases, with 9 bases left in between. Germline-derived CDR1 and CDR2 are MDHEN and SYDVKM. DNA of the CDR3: TGTGCCAGCGAAGGAGGATATGGCTACACCTTC. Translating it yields CASEGGYGYTF.

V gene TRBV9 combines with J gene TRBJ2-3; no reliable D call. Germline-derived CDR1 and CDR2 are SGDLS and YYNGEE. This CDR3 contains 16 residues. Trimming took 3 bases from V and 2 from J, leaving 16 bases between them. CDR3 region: CASSAGPQQPTDTQYF. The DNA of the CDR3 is TGTGCCAGCAGCGCTGGCCCGCAGCAACCCACAGATACGCAGTATTTT.

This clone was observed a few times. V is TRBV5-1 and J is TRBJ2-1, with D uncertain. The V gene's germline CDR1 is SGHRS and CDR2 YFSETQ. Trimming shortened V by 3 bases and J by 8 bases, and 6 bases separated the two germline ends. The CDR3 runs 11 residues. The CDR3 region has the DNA TGCGCCAGCAGCTCAACCTATGAGCAGTTCTTC. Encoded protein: CASSSTYEQFF.

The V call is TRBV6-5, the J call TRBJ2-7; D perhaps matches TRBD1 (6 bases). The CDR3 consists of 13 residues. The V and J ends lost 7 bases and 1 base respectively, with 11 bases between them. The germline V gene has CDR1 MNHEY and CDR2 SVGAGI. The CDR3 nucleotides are TGTGCCAGCACCGGGACACTTTCCTACGAGCAGTACTTC. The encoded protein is CASTGTLSYEQYF.

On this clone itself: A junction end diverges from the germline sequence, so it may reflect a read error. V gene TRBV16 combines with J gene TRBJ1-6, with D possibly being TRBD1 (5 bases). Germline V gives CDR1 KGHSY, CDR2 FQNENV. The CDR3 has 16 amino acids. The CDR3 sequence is CASSQWGISDNSPLHF. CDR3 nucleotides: TGTGCCAGCAGCCAATGGGGGATCTCCGATAATTCACCCCTCCACTTT. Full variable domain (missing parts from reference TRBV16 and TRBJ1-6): GEEVAQTPKHLVRGEGQKAKLYCAPIKGHSYVFWYQQVLKNEFKFLISFQNENVFDETGMPKERFSAKCLPNSPCSLEIQATKLEDSAVYFCASSQWGISDNSPLHFGNGTRLTVT.

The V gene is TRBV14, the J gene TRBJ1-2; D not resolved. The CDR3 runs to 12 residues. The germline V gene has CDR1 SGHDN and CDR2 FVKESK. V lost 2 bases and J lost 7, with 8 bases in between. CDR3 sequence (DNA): TGTGCCAGCAGCCAATTTGCCAGTGGCTACACCTTC. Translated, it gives CASSQFASGYTF.

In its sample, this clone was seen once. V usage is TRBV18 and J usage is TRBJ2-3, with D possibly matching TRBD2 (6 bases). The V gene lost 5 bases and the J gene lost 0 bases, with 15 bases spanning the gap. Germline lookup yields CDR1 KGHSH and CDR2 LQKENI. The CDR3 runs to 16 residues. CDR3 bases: TGTGCCAGCTCATCCGGGTGGGGGACTAGCACAGATACGCAGTATTTT. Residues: CASSSGWGTSTDTQYF.

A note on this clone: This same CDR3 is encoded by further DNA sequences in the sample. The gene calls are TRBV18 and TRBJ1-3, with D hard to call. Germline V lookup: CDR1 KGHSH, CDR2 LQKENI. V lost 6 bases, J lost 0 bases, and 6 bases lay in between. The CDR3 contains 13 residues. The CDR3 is CASSPSSGNTIYF. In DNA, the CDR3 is TGTGCCAGCTCTCCAAGCTCTGGAAACACCATATATTTT. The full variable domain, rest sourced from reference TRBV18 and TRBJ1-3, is NAGVMQNPRHLVRRRGQEARLRCSPMKGHSHVYWYRQLPEEGLKFMVYLQKENIIDESGMPKERFSAEFPKEGPSILRIQQVVRGDSAAYFCASSPSSGNTIYFGEGSWLTVV.

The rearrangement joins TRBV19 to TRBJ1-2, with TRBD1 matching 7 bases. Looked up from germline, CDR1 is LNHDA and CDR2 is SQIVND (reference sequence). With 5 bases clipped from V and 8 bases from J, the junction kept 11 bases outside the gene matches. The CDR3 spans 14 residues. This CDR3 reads CASSPPAQGSGYTF. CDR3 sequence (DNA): TGTGCCAGTAGTCCACCCGCACAGGGGAGCGGCTACACCTTC.

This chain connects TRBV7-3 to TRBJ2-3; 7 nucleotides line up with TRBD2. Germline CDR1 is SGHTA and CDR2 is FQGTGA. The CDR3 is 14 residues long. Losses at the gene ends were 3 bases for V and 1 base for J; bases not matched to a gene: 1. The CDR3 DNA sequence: TGTGCCAGCAGCTTTCGGGGGGGCACAGATACGCAGTATTTT. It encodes CASSFRGGTDTQYF.

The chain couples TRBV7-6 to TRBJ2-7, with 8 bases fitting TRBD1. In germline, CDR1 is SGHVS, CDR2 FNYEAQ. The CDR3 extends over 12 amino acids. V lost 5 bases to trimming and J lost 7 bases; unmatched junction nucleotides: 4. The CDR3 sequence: CASSPDREEQYF. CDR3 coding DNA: TGTGCCAGCAGCCCGGACAGGGAAGAGCAGTACTTC.

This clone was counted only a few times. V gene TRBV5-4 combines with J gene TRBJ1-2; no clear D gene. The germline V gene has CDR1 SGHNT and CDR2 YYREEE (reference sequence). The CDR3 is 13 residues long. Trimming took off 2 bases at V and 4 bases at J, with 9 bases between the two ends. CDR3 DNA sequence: TGTGCCAGCAGCTTTGACAATTTCTATGGCTACACCTTC. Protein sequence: CASSFDNFYGYTF. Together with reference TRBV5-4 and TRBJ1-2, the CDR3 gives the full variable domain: ETGVTQSPTHLIKTRGQQVTLRCSSQSGHNTVSWYQQALGQGPQFIFQYYREEENGRGNFPPRFSGLQFPNYSSELNVNALELDDSALYLCASSFDNFYGYTFGSGTRLTVV.